The present TCR beta chain was sequenced within a study of T cell responses to AZD1222 COVID-19 vaccine. Study conclusions and caveats: The study found Spike-specific TCR breadth and depth rose after two AZD1222 doses.

As to this clone: The antigen is not known.

Assay: immunoSEQ multiplex PCR; the TCRdb copy retains only in-frame clones and omits some. The sample consists of over 130,000 clones, around 88% of them appearing once. CDR3 size: 14 residues. The V end was cut by 6 bases, the J end by 2 bases, with 11 bases between. In germline, CDR1 is KGHSH, CDR2 LQKENI. The source is an adult in good health. Sequences were derived from peripheral blood, sampled on day 0 of AZD1222 vaccination. J is TRBJ1-5 and V is TRBV18, with D hard to call. The CDR3 region has the DNA TGTGCCAGCTCCCCCATTGAGGGCAATCAGCCCCAGCATTTT. Translation gives CASSPIEGNQPQHF. Full variable domain (outside the CDR3, taken from reference TRBV18 and TRBJ1-5): NAGVMQNPRHLVRRRGQEARLRCSPMKGHSHVYWYRQLPEEGLKFMVYLQKENIIDESGMPKERFSAEFPKEGPSILRIQQVVRGDSAAYFCASSPIEGNQPQHFGDGTRLSIL.